A single sample is the source of the 26 T cell receptor beta chains below, sequenced in a study of a mutant IDH1 vaccine in newly diagnosed glioma. Time point meaning: week 11, during vaccination. A 20-mer mutant IDH1 peptide at 300 ug was injected subcutaneously with topical imiquimod. The data were produced by immunoSEQ multiplex PCR, yet TCRdb's version contains in-frame clones alone and is incomplete. Here the sample spans about 130,000 clones, around 77% being singletons. Their antigens are not known. The specimen was PBMCs, collected from a glioma patient whose treatment included an IDH1 peptide vaccine. The receptors stem from a man aged 40-49 years with glioma.

The chain has TRBV6-5 and TRBJ1-2; 9 bases are shared with TRBD1. Germline loops: CDR1 MNHEY, CDR2 SVGAGI. Unmatched junction bases numbered 12, after V lost 5 bases and J lost 8 bases. CDR3 length: 15 amino acids. The CDR3 spells CASSTSRTGVGGYTF. The DNA for the CDR3 is TGTGCCAGCAGTACTTCCCGGACAGGGGTGGGCGGCTACACCTTC.

The chain carries TRBV7-8 and TRBJ2-7; 8 positions agree with TRBD2. Trimming took 2 bases from V and 3 from J; bases not matched to a gene: 3. The CDR3 consists of 14 residues. From germline, CDR1 is SGHVS and CDR2 FQNEAQ. The CDR3 coding sequence is TGTGCCAGCAGCTTAATGAGCGGGAGCTACGAGCAGTACTTC. It specifies CASSLMSGSYEQYF. Using reference TRBV7-8 and TRBJ2-7 for the parts outside the CDR3, the full variable domain is GAGVSQSPRYKVAKRGQDVALRCDPISGHVSLFWYQQALGQGPEFLTYFQNEAQLDKSGLPSDRFFAERPEGSVSTLKIQRTQQEDSAVYLCASSLMSGSYEQYFGPGTRLTVT.

The rearrangement joins TRBV19 to TRBJ1-3; D gene uncertain. The germline V gene has CDR1 LNHDA and CDR2 SQIVND (reference sequence). V lost 6 bases and J 4 bases, leaving 10 bases between the germline ends. The CDR3 extends over 13 amino acids. The CDR3 DNA follows: TGTGCCAGTAGCGACACTTCCGGAAACACCATATATTTT. As protein: CASSDTSGNTIYF. The whole variable domain, filled in from reference TRBV19 and TRBJ1-3, reads DGGITQSPKYLFRKEGQNVTLSCEQNLNHDAMYWYRQDPGQGLRLIYYSQIVNDFQKGDIAEGYSVSREKKESFPLTVTSAQKNPTAFYLCASSDTSGNTIYFGEGSWLTVV.

The chain is built from TRBV30 and TRBJ2-7, with D possibly called TRBD1 or TRBD2 (5 bases each). CDR1 and CDR2 from the germline V gene are GTSNPN and SVGIG (reference sequence). The V end lost 5 bases, the J end lost 2 bases, and 19 bases lay between the germline ends. This CDR3 contains 15 residues. CDR3 in amino acids: CAWGKIAGTAYEQYF. CDR3 in DNA: TGTGCCTGGGGGAAGATAGCCGGGACGGCCTACGAGCAGTACTTC.

V usage is TRBV4-2 and J usage is TRBJ1-2; TRBD1 aligns across 7 bases. The CDR3 runs 16 residues. CDR1 and CDR2 (germline): LGHNA, YNFKEQ. The V segment lost 0 bases and the J segment 4 bases; nucleotides outside the gene matches: 8. The DNA of the CDR3 is TGTGCCAGCAGCCAAGAGGAATTACAGGGGAGCTATGGCTACACCTTC. It codes for CASSQEELQGSYGYTF.

The V call is TRBV5-1, the J call TRBJ1-2; D is uncertain. Germline V CDR1 and CDR2: SGHRS, YFSETQ. V lost 2 bases and J 4 bases, leaving 12 bases between the germline ends. This CDR3 is built from 14 residues. The CDR3 loop is CASSLGSGSYGYTF. In DNA, the CDR3 is TGCGCCAGCAGCTTAGGTTCGGGTAGCTATGGCTACACCTTC. Filled out from reference TRBV5-1 and TRBJ1-2, the complete variable domain reads KAGVTQTPRYLIKTRGQQVTLSCSPISGHRSVSWYQQTPGQGLQFLFEYFSETQRNKGNFPGRFSGRQFSNSRSEMNVSTLELGDSALYLCASSLGSGSYGYTFGSGTRLTVV.

This clone was counted once. The CDR3 here is CASRTDRSYEQYF. The CDR3 DNA reads TGTGCCAGCAGGACCGACAGATCCTACGAGCAGTACTTC. This chain uses TRBV2 with TRBJ2-7, with TRBD1 as a possible D gene (5 bases). Trimming took 6 bases from V and 1 from J, leaving 10 bases between them. CDR1 and CDR2 from the germline V gene are SNHLY and FYNNEI. The CDR3 is 13 residues long.

V and J are TRBV19 and TRBJ1-2; D might be TRBD1 (6 bases). Trimming removed 7 bases at V and 3 bases at J, with 15 bases between. CDR1 is LNHDA and CDR2 is SQIVND in the germline V gene (reference sequence). The CDR3 sequence is 14 residues long. CDR3 sequence reads: CASTYRVADYGYTF. The CDR3 bases are TGTGCCAGTACCTACAGGGTGGCGGACTATGGCTACACCTTC.

The chain recombines TRBV30 with TRBJ1-1; TRBD1 might be the D (5 bases). This CDR3 is 15 amino acids long. Germline CDR1 GTSNPN, CDR2 SVGIG (reference sequence). V was trimmed by 0 bases and J by 1 base, leaving 12 bases between them. For the CDR3, the DNA is TGTGCCTGGAGTGTACCGTGGGGCAAGAACACTGAAGCTTTCTTT. As protein: CAWSVPWGKNTEAFF.

The table lists this clone with a few counts. The chain recombines TRBV2 with TRBJ1-1; tentatively, D is TRBD1 (6 bases). Germline CDR1 is SNHLY and CDR2 is FYNNEI. The V gene lost 6 bases and the J gene lost 7 bases, with 9 bases spanning the gap. This CDR3 region has 11 residues. CDR3 loop: CASREGGEAFF. The CDR3 coding sequence is TGTGCCAGCAGAGAGGGGGGTGAAGCTTTCTTT.

The chain combines TRBV19 with TRBJ2-1; D is perhaps TRBD1 or TRBD2 (5 bases each). The CDR3 is 15 amino acids. Trimming removed 5 bases from V and 10 bases from J, with 21 bases in between. The germline V gene has CDR1 LNHDA and CDR2 SQIVND (reference sequence). The CDR3 protein is CASSRNRDAGAEQFF. The CDR3 nucleotides are TGTGCCAGTAGTCGAAACCGGGACGCCGGTGCGGAGCAGTTCTTC.

The rearrangement joins TRBV2 to TRBJ2-1; 9 positions agree with TRBD1. This CDR3 region has 15 residues. Germline-derived CDR1 and CDR2 are SNHLY and FYNNEI. The trim removed 3 bases at V and 9 bases at J, leaving 9 bases unmatched. The CDR3 bases are TGTGCCAGCAGTGAGACTGGGACAGGGAGGGGTGAGCAGTTCTTC. This encodes CASSETGTGRGEQFF. The variable domain in full, completed from reference TRBV2 and TRBJ2-1, reads EPEVTQTPSHQVTQMGQEVILRCVPISNHLYFYWYRQILGQKVEFLVSFYNNEISEKSEIFDDQFSVERPDGSNFTLKIRSTKLEDSAMYFCASSETGTGRGEQFFGPGTRLTVL.

The V call is TRBV29-1, the J call TRBJ2-7; TRBD1 agrees at 8 bases. CDR1 and CDR2 from the germline V gene are SQVTM and ANQGSEA. The CDR3 runs 11 residues. After removal of 6 bases from V and 3 bases from J, the junction contained 1 base not matched to a gene. Here the CDR3 reads CSVGTGYEQYF. Written as DNA, the CDR3 is TGCAGCGTAGGGACAGGCTACGAGCAGTACTTC.

The rearrangement joins TRBV6-5 to TRBJ1-1, with 7 nucleotides matching TRBD1. Unmatched junction bases numbered 4, after V lost 4 bases and J lost 5 bases. In germline, CDR1 is MNHEY, CDR2 SVGAGI. This CDR3 spans 13 amino acids. The CDR3 sequence: CASSLTGKTEAFF. The CDR3 DNA reads TGTGCCAGCAGTTTGACAGGGAAGACTGAAGCTTTCTTT.

This sequence joins TRBV18 and TRBJ1-1; 10 nucleotides match TRBD1. Germline V gene data show CDR1 as KGHSH and CDR2 as LQKENI. V lost 3 bases and J lost 4; bases outside the gene matches: 5. CDR3 length equals 15 residues. CDR3: CASSPKGQGITEAFF. CDR3 DNA sequence: TGTGCCAGCTCACCGAAGGGACAGGGGATCACTGAAGCTTTCTTT. Together with reference TRBV18 and TRBJ1-1, the CDR3 gives the full variable domain: NAGVMQNPRHLVRRRGQEARLRCSPMKGHSHVYWYRQLPEEGLKFMVYLQKENIIDESGMPKERFSAEFPKEGPSILRIQQVVRGDSAAYFCASSPKGQGITEAFFGQGTRLTVV.

V is TRBV7-2 and J is TRBJ1-1, with 7 bases matching TRBD1. Germline trimming cut 1 base from V and 1 base from J; bases unmatched to any gene: 3. The germline V gene has CDR1 SGHTA and CDR2 FQGNSA. The CDR3 spans 15 residues. CDR3 amino acids: CASSLDRGGNTEAFF. The CDR3 nucleotides are TGTGCCAGCAGCTTAGACAGGGGTGGGAACACTGAAGCTTTCTTT.

The chain has TRBV4-2 and TRBJ2-7, with 9 bases that match TRBD2. The CDR3 has 19 residues. Germline trimming cut 1 base from V and 0 bases from J; bases unmatched to any gene: 13. The germline CDR1 and CDR2 sequences are LGHNA and YNFKEQ. The CDR3 protein is CASSQARAGGPLTSYEQYF. The CDR3 DNA reads TGTGCCAGCAGCCAAGCTCGAGCGGGAGGCCCCCTTACCTCCTACGAGCAGTACTTC.

The CDR3 region has the DNA TGTGCCAGCAGCTTAGAAGCATCGCTCACTGAAGCTTTCTTT. This encodes CASSLEASLTEAFF. The gene calls are TRBV5-5 and TRBJ1-1, with unresolved D. The CDR3 is 14 amino acids. V shed 2 bases and J shed 4 bases, with 12 bases lying between them. Germline CDR1 SGHKS, CDR2 YYEKEE (reference sequence).

The chain has TRBV19 and TRBJ2-7, with TRBD1 identical over 10 bases. There are 17 residues in the CDR3. Losses at the gene ends were 4 bases for V and 7 bases for J; bases not matched to a gene: 16. Germline CDR1 reads LNHDA; CDR2 reads SQIVND (reference sequence). Written as DNA, the CDR3 is TGTGCCAGTAGTACTCGACCCTTTCGACAGGGGGCAGGGGAGCAGTACTTC. This encodes CASSTRPFRQGAGEQYF. The whole variable domain, remainder taken from reference TRBV19 and TRBJ2-7, is DGGITQSPKYLFRKEGQNVTLSCEQNLNHDAMYWYRQDPGQGLRLIYYSQIVNDFQKGDIAEGYSVSREKKESFPLTVTSAQKNPTAFYLCASSTRPFRQGAGEQYFGPGTRLTVT.

The rearrangement links TRBV4-3 to TRBJ1-5; D is perhaps TRBD1 (5 bases). Trimming stripped 2 bases from V and 6 bases from J, with 8 bases between. The CDR3 contains 13 residues. In germline, CDR1 is LGHNA, CDR2 YSLEER. The CDR3 sequence: CASSQRDSQPQHF. CDR3 nucleotide sequence: TGCGCCAGCAGCCAAAGAGACAGTCAGCCCCAGCATTTT.

The chain uses TRBV5-1 and TRBJ2-3, with no clear D. Deletions cut 1 base from V and 6 bases from J, with 6 bases between. The CDR3 has 12 residues. The germline CDR1 and CDR2 sequences are SGHRS and YFSETQ. CDR3 protein: CASSLNLDTQYF. CDR3 nucleotides: TGCGCCAGCAGCTTGAATTTGGATACGCAGTATTTT.

V is TRBV6-6 and J is TRBJ2-5; 7 nucleotides match TRBD1. Per the germline V gene, CDR1 is MNHNY and CDR2 is SVGAGI (reference sequence). The CDR3 extends over 15 amino acids. Trimming cost V 4 bases and J 5 bases; bases outside gene matches: 10. The CDR3 bases are TGTGCCAGCAGTTCACATATAGGGGGCGCGGAGACCCAGTACTTC. Translating it yields CASSSHIGGAETQYF.

V gene TRBV10-3 combines with J gene TRBJ2-3, with D maybe TRBD2 (6 bases). CDR1 ENHRY and CDR2 SYGVKD come from the germline V gene. CDR3 length equals 14 residues. V lost 11 bases and J lost 0, with 15 bases in between. CDR3 sequence reads: CAANSGHSTDTQYF. The CDR3, as DNA: TGTGCCGCGAATAGCGGCCATAGCACAGATACGCAGTATTTT.

The chain recombines TRBV7-2 with TRBJ2-1, with TRBD2 matching 14 bases. Germline CDR1 SGHTA, CDR2 FQGNSA. The CDR3 is 14 residues long. V gave up 6 bases and J gave up 10 bases; unmatched junction bases: 5. In nucleotides, the CDR3 is TGTGCCAGCAGAGGACTAGCGGGGGGCCGGGAGCAGTTCTTC. It translates to CASRGLAGGREQFF.

This clone showed up just a few times. The chain recombines TRBV12-5 with TRBJ2-1; D call uncertain. Germline V CDR1 and CDR2: LGHNT, FRNRAP. V lost 0 bases and J lost 4, with 4 bases in between. The CDR3 spans 13 residues. This CDR3 is CASGLVLYNEQFF. The CDR3 DNA reads as TGTGCTAGTGGTTTGGTCCTTTACAATGAGCAGTTCTTC.

The V gene is TRBV5-6, the J gene TRBJ2-2; 8 bases match TRBD1. The CDR3 length is 14 residues. V lost 4 bases and J lost 7; bases outside the gene matches: 6. Germline CDR1 and CDR2: SGHDT and YYEEEE. The DNA of the CDR3 is TGTGCCAGCAGCCCAGGGGGCGCGGACGGGGAGCTGTTTTTT. Protein product: CASSPGGADGELFF.